Following are 12 T cell receptor beta chains from one sample sequenced in a study of blood T cell repertoires in COVID-19. Clones were read by immunoSEQ multiplex PCR, and TCRdb kept only the in-frame ones, dropping some. The data contain 75,000 to 90,000 clones, roughly three quarters of them singletons. The sequencing input was peripheral blood. The source of these receptors is a man between 60 and 70 years old with COVID-19, enrolled during active disease.

This clone was recorded once. CDR3 bases: TGTGCCAGCAGTTTACGAGGGACAGGGGGACAGGGCTACACCTTC. Its protein is CASSLRGTGGQGYTF. V and J are TRBV27 and TRBJ1-2, with 11 bases aligning to TRBD1. Germline V lookup: CDR1 MNHEY, CDR2 SMNVEV (reference sequence). The V segment lost 2 bases and the J segment 8 bases; nucleotides outside the gene matches: 7. CDR3 size: 15 residues.

This clone showed up just a few times. The chain employs TRBV5-6 and TRBJ2-1, with a tentative D call TRBD1 (6 bases). Per germline, CDR1 SGHDT and CDR2 YYEEEE. This CDR3 has 14 amino acids. Trimming shortened V by 3 bases and J by 0 bases, and 7 bases separated the two germline ends. CDR3 in DNA: TGTGCCAGCAGCTCGGGACACTCCTACAATGAGCAGTTCTTC. Translating it yields CASSSGHSYNEQFF.

This chain uses TRBV5-4 with TRBJ2-2; 16 bases are shared with TRBD2. CDR1 is SGHNT and CDR2 is YYREEE in the germline V gene (reference sequence). Trimming removed 0 bases from V and 6 bases from J; junction bases left unmatched: 8. The length of the CDR3 is 19 residues. The CDR3 DNA is TGTGCCAGCAGCTTGGAAGGGACTAGCGGGGGGGCCCGATCCGGGGAGCTGTTTTTT. Protein product: CASSLEGTSGGARSGELFF. Using reference TRBV5-4 and TRBJ2-2 for the parts outside the CDR3, the full variable domain is ETGVTQSPTHLIKTRGQQVTLRCSSQSGHNTVSWYQQALGQGPQFIFQYYREEENGRGNFPPRFSGLQFPNYSSELNVNALELDDSALYLCASSLEGTSGGARSGELFFGEGSRLTVL.

This clone has only a few counts. This chain joins TRBV19 and TRBJ1-5; possibly TRBD1 for D (5 bases). This CDR3 has 16 amino acids. Per the germline V gene, CDR1 is LNHDA and CDR2 is SQIVND (reference sequence). The V end lost 6 bases, the J end lost 0 bases, and 15 bases lay between the germline ends. CDR3 sequence (DNA): TGTGCCAGTAGGGAGGGACGGGGGAATAGCAATCAGCCCCAGCATTTT. It encodes CASREGRGNSNQPQHF.

The V gene is TRBV11-2, the J gene TRBJ2-7; TRBD1 might be the D (6 bases). Per germline, CDR1 SGHAT and CDR2 FQNNGV. V lost 4 bases, J lost 0 bases, and 10 bases lay in between. CDR3 length: 14 residues. In DNA form, the CDR3 reads TGTGCCAGCAGCTATGGACAGAGCTCCTACGAGCAGTACTTC. Its protein product is CASSYGQSSYEQYF.

This clone was seen a single time. The chain uses TRBV5-1 and TRBJ1-1; a weak D match, TRBD1 (6 bases). There are 16 residues in the CDR3. V was trimmed by 4 bases and J by 4 bases, leaving 20 bases between them. CDR1 and CDR2 from the germline V gene are SGHRS and YFSETQ. The CDR3 here is CASSPSGGRGSTEAFF. The CDR3 coding sequence is TGCGCCAGCAGCCCGTCCGGGGGGAGGGGGAGCACTGAAGCTTTCTTT. Using reference TRBV5-1 and TRBJ1-1 for the parts outside the CDR3, the full variable domain is KAGVTQTPRYLIKTRGQQVTLSCSPISGHRSVSWYQQTPGQGLQFLFEYFSETQRNKGNFPGRFSGRQFSNSRSEMNVSTLELGDSALYLCASSPSGGRGSTEAFFGQGTRLTVV.

The V and J genes are TRBV19 and TRBJ2-3, with a possible D match to TRBD1 (5 bases). This CDR3 has 17 amino acids. The V and J ends lost 3 bases and 4 bases respectively, with 20 bases between them. In germline, CDR1 is LNHDA, CDR2 SQIVND (reference sequence). CDR3 loop: CASSMIWGLLTADTQYF. The DNA for the CDR3 is TGTGCCAGTAGTATGATATGGGGCCTGCTGACCGCAGATACGCAGTATTTT.

This rearrangement joins TRBV11-3 to TRBJ2-7, with D hard to call. Trimming pared 5 bases from V and 4 bases from J, leaving 12 bases between. The CDR3 runs to 13 residues. The germline CDR1 and CDR2 sequences are SGHNT and YENEEA. Here the CDR3 reads CASSVQVQYEQYF. The CDR3 DNA is TGTGCCAGCAGCGTCCAGGTTCAGTACGAGCAGTACTTC.

DNA for the CDR3: TGTGCCAGCAGCCTTTTTGGATCGGCGGGCGGAGGTTACGAAAAACTGTTTTTT. The encoded protein is CASSLFGSAGGGYEKLFF. V is TRBV5-6 and J is TRBJ1-4, with no clear D. The CDR3 loop spans 18 amino acids. Germline V gene data show CDR1 as SGHDT and CDR2 as YYEEEE. Trimming pared 4 bases from V and 8 bases from J, leaving 27 bases between.

The rearrangement joins TRBV9 to TRBJ2-3; D ambiguous. This CDR3 is 13 amino acids long. The germline V and J ends were trimmed by 5 bases and 7 bases, with 14 bases remaining between them. In germline, CDR1 is SGDLS, CDR2 YYNGEE. CDR3 coding DNA: TGTGCCAGCAGTCATAACACAGCATATACGCAGTATTTT. This codes for CASSHNTAYTQYF.

The rearrangement joins TRBV5-4 to TRBJ1-3; D might be TRBD1 (5 bases). V lost 1 base, J lost 1 base, and 6 bases lay in between. CDR1 and CDR2 from the germline V gene are SGHNT and YYREEE (reference sequence). This CDR3 has 14 amino acids. In DNA form, the CDR3 reads TGTGCCAGCAGCTTGACAGGATCTGGAAACACCATATATTTT. It encodes CASSLTGSGNTIYF.

The CDR3: CASSLRQGNEKLFF. In DNA form, the CDR3 reads TGTGCCAGTAGTCTCAGACAGGGTAATGAAAAACTGTTTTTT. This rearrangement joins TRBV19 to TRBJ1-4; the match to TRBD1 covers 7 bases. Unmatched junction bases numbered 4, after V lost 5 bases and J lost 4 bases. CDR1 is LNHDA, CDR2 SQIVND, per germline (reference sequence). This CDR3 is built from 14 residues.